These 11 T cell receptor beta chains were sequenced from one sample in a study of blood T cell repertoires in COVID-19. Clones were read by immunoSEQ multiplex PCR, and TCRdb kept only the in-frame ones, dropping some. The top ten hold around 10% of the sample, which has about 230,000 clones, more than 75% seen once. Sequences were obtained from peripheral blood. All receptors derive from a man in his fifties or sixties with COVID-19, enrolled during active disease.

The chain uses TRBV7-9 and TRBJ1-1; D is ambiguous. The V and J ends lost 2 bases and 1 base respectively, with 8 bases between them. Germline V gives CDR1 SEHNR, CDR2 FQNEAQ (reference sequence). The CDR3 sequence is 14 residues long. The CDR3 DNA is TGTGCCAGCAGCTTATTTGGGCAGAACACTGAAGCTTTCTTT. Encoded protein: CASSLFGQNTEAFF.

This rearrangement joins TRBV30 to TRBJ2-6; D remains unclear. Germline loops: CDR1 GTSNPN, CDR2 SVGIG (reference sequence). V was trimmed by 5 bases and J by 0 bases, leaving 8 bases between them. This CDR3 is 14 amino acids long. This CDR3 reads CAWGSLSGANVLTF. The CDR3 DNA reads TGTGCCTGGGGCAGTCTCTCTGGGGCCAACGTCCTGACTTTC.

The chain recombines TRBV7-9 with TRBJ2-1, with unresolved D. The germline V gene encodes CDR1 SEHNR and CDR2 FQNEAQ (reference sequence). The CDR3 has 13 amino acids. V lost 3 bases and J 6 bases, leaving 9 bases between the germline ends. The CDR3 sequence is CASSFTNGNEQFF. CDR3 coding DNA: TGTGCCAGCAGCTTCACGAACGGCAATGAGCAGTTCTTC.

CDR3 in amino acids: CASSLRLSSYEQYF. In DNA form, the CDR3 reads TGTGCCAGCAGCTTACGACTGAGCTCCTACGAGCAGTACTTC. J is TRBJ2-7 and V is TRBV11-2; unclear D gene. The CDR3 runs to 14 residues. V dropped 2 bases and J dropped 0 bases, with 8 bases sitting between them. Germline-derived CDR1 and CDR2 are SGHAT and FQNNGV. Full variable domain (missing parts from reference TRBV11-2 and TRBJ2-7): EAGVAQSPRYKIIEKRQSVAFWCNPISGHATLYWYQQILGQGPKLLIQFQNNGVVDDSQLPKDRFSAERLKGVDSTLKIQPAKLEDSAVYLCASSLRLSSYEQYFGPGTRLTVT.

The J gene is TRBJ1-6, the V gene TRBV7-2; D gene unclear. The CDR3 contains 15 residues. Germline V gene data show CDR1 as SGHTA and CDR2 as FQGNSA. V was shortened by 8 bases and J by 10 bases, with 21 bases between the two germline ends. As DNA, the CDR3 is TGTGCCAGCCTCCTCACCATGGCGGGGATCTCACCCCTCCACTTT. The encoded protein is CASLLTMAGISPLHF.

The J gene is TRBJ1-6, the V gene TRBV30; TRBD1 agrees at 8 bases. With V trimmed by 0 bases and J by 10 bases, 5 bases remained unmatched. CDR1 is GTSNPN and CDR2 is SVGIG in the germline V gene (reference sequence). CDR3 size: 14 residues. The DNA for the CDR3 is TGTGCCTGGAGTGTACGCCAGGGGGCGTCACCCCTCCACTTT. It encodes CAWSVRQGASPLHF.

The rearrangement links TRBV29-1 to TRBJ2-7; the match to TRBD1 covers 10 bases. The V gene's germline CDR1 is SQVTM and CDR2 ANQGSEA. V shed 3 bases and J 4 bases; nucleotides not matched to a gene: 9. This CDR3 has 15 residues. Here the CDR3 DNA reads TGCAGCGTTGACTTCGGGACAGGGGCCAATTACGAGCAGTACTTC. Protein product: CSVDFGTGANYEQYF.

The chain employs TRBV18 and TRBJ2-7; D might be TRBD1 (5 bases). The ends were cut back, 1 base at V and 5 bases at J, with 9 bases in the middle. Germline values: CDR1 KGHSH, CDR2 LQKENI. CDR3 size: 13 residues. The CDR3 DNA sequence: TGTGCCAGCTCACCACGGCAGGGCCACGAGCAGTACTTC. It codes for CASSPRQGHEQYF. Supplemented by reference TRBV18 and TRBJ2-7, the full variable domain reads NAGVMQNPRHLVRRRGQEARLRCSPMKGHSHVYWYRQLPEEGLKFMVYLQKENIIDESGMPKERFSAEFPKEGPSILRIQQVVRGDSAAYFCASSPRQGHEQYFGPGTRLTVT.

The chain is built from TRBV29-1 and TRBJ2-1; D not certain. Deletions cut 5 bases from V and 0 bases from J, with 11 bases between. The CDR3 is 14 residues long. CDR1 is SQVTM and CDR2 is ANQGSEA in the germline V gene. CDR3 sequence reads: CSVSPRSSYNEQFF. In DNA form, the CDR3 reads TGCAGCGTTTCACCCCGGAGCTCCTACAATGAGCAGTTCTTC.

This clone was seen only once. The chain couples TRBV6-1 to TRBJ1-2, with 7 bases fitting TRBD1. The CDR3 has 14 residues. Germline V gives CDR1 MNHNS, CDR2 SASEGT. J was trimmed by 5 bases and V by 0 bases; bases with no gene match: 3. This CDR3 is CASSEASGGYGYTF. For the CDR3, the DNA is TGTGCCAGCAGTGAAGCGTCAGGGGGTTATGGCTACACCTTC.

J is TRBJ2-2 and V is TRBV19; 8 positions agree with TRBD1. Per the germline V gene, CDR1 is LNHDA and CDR2 is SQIVND (reference sequence). This CDR3 is 15 amino acids long. V shed 5 bases, J shed 4 bases, and the junction held 6 bases outside the gene matches. The CDR3 region has the DNA TGTGCCAGTAGTCCTACAGGGGGTATCACCGGGGAGCTGTTTTTT. Amino acids: CASSPTGGITGELFF.